This record looks at one TCR beta chain sequence and its context. Its specificity is unknown. The data derive from a study of OX40 agonist ivuxolimab in advanced cancers. Turning to the study itself: The dose of intravenous ivuxolimab that patients received every 2 weeks ranged from 0.01 to 10 mg/kg. Enrolled patients in dose escalation had cancers that were hepatocellular carcinoma, melanoma, renal cell or head and neck cancer.

Overall study findings and caveats: Relative to CD4+, CD8+ T cells held more expanded clones on average. CD4+ and CD8+ blood T cells expanded clonally by week 6 at 0.1 to 3.0 mg/kg.

Trimming took 3 bases from V and 0 from J; bases not matched to a gene: 9. The CDR3 totals 19 residues. From germline, CDR1 is SGHAT and CDR2 FQNNGV. Sequencing was performed with immunoSEQ multiplex PCR; in TCRdb, only in-frame clones are kept and a portion is missing. The table records approximately 22,000 clones, approximately 91% of them present only once. This TCR was recovered from an adult with an advanced solid tumor such as melanoma, head and neck, liver or kidney cancer. The chain is built from TRBV11-2 and TRBJ2-7; 15 bases agree with TRBD2. The sequences come from CD4+ or CD8+ T cells sorted from blood, collected in a trial of the OX40 agonist ivuxolimab. CDR3 in amino acids: CASSFEWTSGRVSSYEQYF. CDR3 coding DNA: TGTGCCAGCAGCTTCGAATGGACTAGCGGGAGGGTGAGCTCCTACGAGCAGTACTTC.